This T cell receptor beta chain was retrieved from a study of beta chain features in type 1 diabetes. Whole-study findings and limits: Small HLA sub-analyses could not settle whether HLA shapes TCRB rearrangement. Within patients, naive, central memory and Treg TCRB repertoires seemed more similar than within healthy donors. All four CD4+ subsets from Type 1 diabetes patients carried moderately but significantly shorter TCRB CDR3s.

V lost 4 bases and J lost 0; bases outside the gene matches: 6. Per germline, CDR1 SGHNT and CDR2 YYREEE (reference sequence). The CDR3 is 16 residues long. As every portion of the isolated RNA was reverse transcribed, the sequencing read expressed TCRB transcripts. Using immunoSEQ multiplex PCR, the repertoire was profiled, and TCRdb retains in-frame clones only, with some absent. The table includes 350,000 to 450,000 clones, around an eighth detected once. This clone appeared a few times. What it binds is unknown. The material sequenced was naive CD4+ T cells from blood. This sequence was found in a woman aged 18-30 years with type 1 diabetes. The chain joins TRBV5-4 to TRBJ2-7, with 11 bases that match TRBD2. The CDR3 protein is CASSLGLAGASYEQYF. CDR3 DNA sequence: TGTGCCAGCAGCCTCGGACTAGCGGGTGCCTCCTACGAGCAGTACTTC.